A selection of T cell receptor beta chains follows, all from one sample in a study of T-cell reconstitution after alpha-beta-depleted transplantation in children. TCRdb fed the PCR reads into MiXCR, producing one record per CDR3 protein. The repertoire holds some 300,000 distinct CDR3 sequences, with over 7.5% as singletons. The sample in question was peripheral blood, obtained 360 days after TCRalphabeta/CD19-depleted stem cell transplant. The receptors come from a female patient aged 2 to 10 who had a stem cell transplant for Fanconi anemia, so the T cells may come from the graft donor. Each CDR3 is given with its conserved first and last residue. A D gene is named only where the DNA matches it firmly. A row's size may be missing; if present it is once, few, many or a size class.

d_gene	j_gene	v_gene	abundance	CDR3nt	CDR3aa
NA	TRBJ2-7	TRBV7-8	few	TGTGCCAGCAGCTTGGGAGTCGATGCGCAGTACTTC	CASSLGVDAQYF
TRBD1	TRBJ2-7	TRBV13	many	TGTGCCAGCAGCGTAGACAGGGGTCACGAGCAGTACTTC	CASSVDRGHEQYF
TRBD1	TRBJ1-1	TRBV5-8	many	TGTGCCAGCAGCCCCGAGAGGGGGCTCACTGAAGCTTTCTTT	CASSPERGLTEAFF
TRBD2	TRBJ2-7	TRBV11-2	NA	TGTGCCAGCAGCTTAGGACTAGCAAACTACGAGCAGTACTTC	CASSLGLANYEQYF
TRBD2	TRBJ2-1	TRBV12-3/TRBV12-4	NA	TGTGCCAGCAGTTTACGGCCTAGCGGAGGCAATGAGCAGTTCTTC	CASSLRPSGGNEQFF
NA	TRBJ2-7	TRBV5-1	few	TGCGCCAGCAGCTTGGGGTTAGGTGGGGCACAGGGTAACTACGAGCAGTACTTC	CASSLGLGGAQGNYEQYF
NA	TRBJ2-2	TRBV6-1	NA	TGTGCCAGCACGGGAGTGAACACCGGGGAGCTGTTTTTT	CASTGVNTGELFF
NA	TRBJ2-6	TRBV11-2	NA	TGTGCCAGCAGCTTAGGCGTGACAGGCTACTCTGGGGCCAACGTCCTGACTTTC	CASSLGVTGYSGANVLTF
TRBD2	TRBJ2-1	TRBV4-2	many	TGTGCCAGCAGCCAAGAGCCGTGGACTAGCGGGAGGGGGAACAATGAGCAGTTCTTC	CASSQEPWTSGRGNNEQFF
TRBD2	TRBJ2-5	TRBV4-2	many	TGTGCCAGCAGCCCCGGCGGGGGAGACCTAGCCCAGTACTTC	CASSPGGGDLAQYF
NA	TRBJ2-7	TRBV7-8	many	TGTGCCAGCAGCTTAGGGTACAGCTCCTACGAGCAGTACTTC	CASSLGYSSYEQYF
TRBD1	TRBJ2-7	TRBV6-2/TRBV6-3	NA	TGTGCCAGCAGCCGGACAGGGTCCCACGAGCAGTACTTC	CASSRTGSHEQYF
TRBD2	TRBJ2-7	TRBV20-1	NA	TGCAGTGCTAGTCAGGCGGGAGACACCTACGAGCAGTACTTC	CSASQAGDTYEQYF
NA	TRBJ2-7	TRBV20-1	many	TGCAGTGCTAGTCCGAGCTCAAACTACGAGCAGTACTTC	CSASPSSNYEQYF
NA	TRBJ1-5	TRBV4-2	few	TGTGCCAGCAGCCGAGATACAGTGGGGGATCAGCCCCAGCATTTT	CASSRDTVGDQPQHF
NA	TRBJ1-5	TRBV6-2/TRBV6-3	NA	TGTGCCAGCACAAGGGGCTACAATCAGCCCCAGCATTTT	CASTRGYNQPQHF
TRBD2	TRBJ2-1	TRBV20-1	many	TGCAGTGCACAACTAGCGGGAGGGTTTTATGAGCAGTTCTTC	CSAQLAGGFYEQFF
TRBD2	TRBJ2-1	TRBV6-2/TRBV6-3	many	TGTGCCAGCCTACCTATAGCGGGGGTGAACAATGAGCAGTTCTTC	CASLPIAGVNNEQFF
TRBD1	TRBJ1-1	TRBV6-5	many	TGTGCCAGCAGTTATTTGACAGGGGCCACTGAAGCTTTCTTT	CASSYLTGATEAFF
TRBD1	TRBJ2-3	TRBV11-3	NA	TGTGCCAGCAGCCCGCGACAGGGCTTGACAGATACGCAGTATTTT	CASSPRQGLTDTQYF
TRBD1	TRBJ1-1	TRBV4-1	NA	TGCGCCAGCAGCCTAGACAGGGGGGTCACTGAAGCTTTCTTT	CASSLDRGVTEAFF
NA	TRBJ2-2	TRBV3-1	NA	TGTGCCAGCAGCCCTAACCACCTAGGCCTCACCGGGGAGCTGTTTTTT	CASSPNHLGLTGELFF
TRBD2	TRBJ2-1	TRBV7-9	few	TGTGCCAGCAGCAGTCAGCGGGAGGGCCATAATGAGCAGTTCTTC	CASSSQREGHNEQFF
TRBD1	TRBJ1-2	TRBV11-2	NA	TGTGCCAGCAGCTTAGTGGGACAGGGTGGTCCCTTTGGCTACACCTTC	CASSLVGQGGPFGYTF
TRBD2	TRBJ2-5	TRBV27	few	TGTGCCAGCAGACCTTATGGGGCGGGGGGGGCTAGGGAGACCCAGTACTTC	CASRPYGAGGARETQYF